The sequence of this TCR beta chain was determined in a study of cytomegalovirus exposure and HLA in healthy donors. The study ran its PCR with 60 Vbeta and 13 Jbeta primers. The data were produced by immunoSEQ multiplex PCR, yet TCRdb's version contains in-frame clones alone and is incomplete. The sample consists of approximately 150,000 clones, roughly 80% of them appearing once. This clone was seen just once. Its cognate antigen is unknown. Germline CDR1 SQVTM, CDR2 ANQGSEA. The CDR3 is made up of 12 amino acids. After removal of 7 bases from V and 12 bases from J, the junction contained 10 bases not matched to a gene. General study points: Sequences of the TCR beta chain were said to predict the HLA-A and HLA-B alleles of most subjects accurately.

The sequenced sample consisted of PBMCs. The TCR was taken from a woman between 40 and 55 years old in good health and CMV-seronegative. The chain couples TRBV29-1 to TRBJ2-4, with TRBD1 identical over 9 bases. The CDR3 region has the DNA TGCAGCGCTTCGCGACAGGGGGACAGTCAGTACTTC. Translated: CSASRQGDSQYF. Full variable domain (missing parts from reference TRBV29-1 and TRBJ2-4): SAVISQKPSRDICQRGTSLTIQCQVDSQVTMMFWYRQQPGQSLTLIATANQGSEATYESGFVIDKFPISRPNLTFSTLTVSNMSPEDSSIYLCSASRQGDSQYFGAGTRLSVL.